The 24 T cell receptor beta chains below all came from one sample that was sequenced in a study of breast tumors, draining lymph nodes, adjacent tissues. Axillary draining lymph nodes of breast cancer patients supplied the node samples. TCRdb redid the calling of the multiplex PCR reads with MiXCR, one entry per CDR3 protein. The table shows under 350,000 distinct CDR3 sequences, with roughly 31% occurring only once. Sequencing was performed on axillary lymph node tissue. These receptors were collected from a female donor with breast cancer. Some clones in this sample may be carry-over from other donors' samples.

This clonotype was seen many times. The CDR3 spells CSAIYGLAVYNEQFF. As DNA, the CDR3 is TGCAGTGCTATATACGGACTAGCGGTATACAATGAGCAGTTCTTC. The J gene is TRBJ2-1, the V gene TRBV20-1, with 10 bases fitting TRBD2. The CDR3 extends over 15 amino acids. J lost 4 bases, V lost 4 bases, and 7 bases had no gene match. CDR1 is DFQATT and CDR2 is SNEGSKA in the germline V gene (reference sequence).

This clonotype has a handful of counts. The V gene is TRBV28, the J gene TRBJ2-3; 8 positions match TRBD1. Trimming removed 5 bases from V and 0 bases from J; junction bases left unmatched: 4. This CDR3 is built from 15 residues. Germline CDR1 MDHEN, CDR2 SYDVKM. CDR3 sequence (DNA): TGTGCCAGCAGTGAAACAGGGGGTAGCACAGATACGCAGTATTTT. Protein sequence: CASSETGGSTDTQYF.

This clonotype came up many times. The chain is built from TRBV6-4 and TRBJ2-2; D remains unclear. Trimming took 4 bases from V and 0 from J, leaving 6 bases between them. The length of the CDR3 is 14 residues. Germline V gives CDR1 MRHNA, CDR2 SNTAGT. The CDR3 loop reads CASSVDPNTGELFF. The DNA for the CDR3 is TGTGCCAGCAGTGTTGATCCGAACACCGGGGAGCTGTTTTTT.

The V gene is TRBV6-1, the J gene TRBJ2-3; D uncertain. V was trimmed by 5 bases and J by 0 bases, leaving 15 bases between them. Germline CDR1 MNHNS, CDR2 SASEGT. This CDR3 has 16 amino acids. Here the CDR3 DNA reads TGTGCCAGCAGTCTTATAGCTCGGCCTAGCACAGATACGCAGTATTTT. Translation gives CASSLIARPSTDTQYF.

This clonotype was recorded many times. The chain links TRBV12-3 or TRBV12-4 to TRBJ2-1; D is undetermined. V lost 8 bases and J lost 2, with 10 bases in between. This CDR3 is 13 amino acids long. For the CDR3, the DNA is TGTGCCAGCTGCTACGGAGCCTACAATGAGCAGTTCTTC. It specifies CASCYGAYNEQFF.

This clonotype was found many times. The V gene is TRBV6-5, the J gene TRBJ2-2, with no clear D. V was shortened by 0 bases and J by 7 bases, with 6 bases between the two germline ends. From germline, CDR1 is MNHEY and CDR2 SVGAGI. This CDR3 comprises 13 residues. The CDR3 DNA reads as TGTGCCAGCAGTTACTCTGGGGTCGGGGAGCTGTTTTTT. This encodes CASSYSGVGELFF.

At least ten counts were recorded for this clonotype. The chain has TRBV7-6 and TRBJ2-1; TRBD2 matches at 13 bases. The germline gives CDR1 SGHVS, CDR2 FNYEAQ. The trim removed 5 bases at V and 0 bases at J, leaving 7 bases unmatched. The CDR3 loop spans 18 amino acids. CDR3 DNA: TGTGCCAGCAGCCTCGGGACTAGCGGGACCATCTCCTACAATGAGCAGTTCTTC. Translation gives CASSLGTSGTISYNEQFF.

In the case of this clonotype: This clone may be a read error of a much larger clone one base away. The chain carries TRBV7-2 and TRBJ2-5, with D possibly matching TRBD1 (5 bases). Trimming removed 1 base at V and 5 bases at J, with 17 bases between. This CDR3 is 16 amino acids long. The germline V gene encodes CDR1 SGHTA and CDR2 FQGNSA. In DNA, the CDR3 is TGTGCCAGCAGCTTAGTAACACGGACAACTGCCGAGACCCAGTACTTC. Translated: CASSLVTRTTAETQYF.

This clonotype was recorded at least ten times. The rearrangement joins TRBV29-1 to TRBJ2-7; 10 bases fit TRBD1. V shed 7 bases and J 4 bases; nucleotides not matched to a gene: 7. CDR1 is SQVTM and CDR2 is ANQGSEA in the germline V gene. The CDR3 loop spans 13 amino acids. The chain's CDR3 is CSAGTGAGYEQYF. The DNA of the CDR3 is TGCAGCGCAGGGACAGGGGCGGGATACGAGCAGTACTTC.

J is TRBJ2-7 and V is TRBV6-1, with 16 bases lining up with TRBD2. The CDR3 contains 16 residues. CDR1 is MNHNS, CDR2 SASEGT, per germline. The V segment lost 7 bases and the J segment 2 bases; nucleotides outside the gene matches: 5. Here the CDR3 DNA reads TGTGCCAGCAAGGTGGGACTAGCGGGAGGGACCTACGAGCAGTACTTC. Protein product: CASKVGLAGGTYEQYF.

The sample holds many counts of this clonotype. The rearrangement uses TRBV7-2 and TRBJ2-1; perhaps D is TRBD1 or TRBD2 (5 bases each). The CDR3 is 16 residues long. Deletions cut 4 bases from V and 9 bases from J, with 22 bases between. Germline assignment: CDR1 SGHTA and CDR2 FQGNSA. The CDR3 sequence is CASSSLGGTHSLEQFF. For the CDR3, the DNA is TGTGCCAGCAGCTCCCTTGGGGGAACCCATTCTCTTGAGCAGTTCTTC.

The sample holds a few counts of this clonotype. The V and J genes are TRBV10-3 and TRBJ1-2; TRBD1 agrees at 7 bases. Germline V gene lookup returns CDR1 ENHRY and CDR2 SYGVKD. The CDR3 is 14 residues long. With V trimmed by 6 bases and J by 3 bases, 7 bases remained unmatched. The CDR3 protein is CAIRTGSYDYGYTF. The CDR3 nucleotides are TGTGCCATCAGGACAGGGTCGTACGACTATGGCTACACCTTC.

The chain uses TRBV30 and TRBJ1-2; possible D gene TRBD1, 5 bases. Germline CDR1 reads GTSNPN; CDR2 reads SVGIG (reference sequence). V was shortened by 5 bases and J by 7 bases, with 14 bases between the two germline ends. The CDR3 length is 12 residues. CDR3: CAWFIQGGGYTF. As DNA, the CDR3 is TGTGCCTGGTTTATTCAGGGTGGTGGCTACACCTTC.

This clonotype was seen a single time. Here the CDR3 omits its conserved ending phenylalanine or tryptophan, so a read error is the likely source. The DNA is left out, because the CDR3 cannot be placed on it with certainty; the CDR3 is given as TCRdb lists it. The V call is TRBV7-2, the J call TRBJ1-6; no DNA check was done on the table's D call, TRBD1. The CDR3 is made up of 12 amino acids, end residues included. Germline values: CDR1 SGHTA, CDR2 FQGNSA. The CDR3 sequence: CASSSWDRPPNY.

This clonotype turned up a few times. A much larger clone differs from this one at a single base, so this may be a read error. The genes are TRBV7-9 and TRBJ1-6, with a weak D call TRBD1 (6 bases). The CDR3 is 18 amino acids. Germline V lookup: CDR1 SEHNR, CDR2 FQNEAQ (reference sequence). The CDR3 nucleotides read TGTGCCAGCAGCTCGGATCTCATCCAGGGGTCCTATAATCCACCCCTCCACTTT. Amino acid sequence: CASSSDLIQGSYNPPLHF.

The rearrangement joins TRBV12-5 to TRBJ2-1, with 8 nucleotides matching TRBD1. The CDR3 loop spans 16 amino acids. V lost 0 bases, J lost 7 bases, and 8 bases stayed unmatched. Germline CDR1 reads LGHNT; CDR2 reads FRNRAP. In nucleotides, the CDR3 is TGTGCTAGTGGTTTGGTAATGGCAGGGGGCCTGAATGAGCAGTTCTTC. Encoded protein: CASGLVMAGGLNEQFF. Combining the CDR3 with reference TRBV12-5 and TRBJ2-1 gives the whole variable domain DARVTQTPRHKVTEMGQEVTMRCQPILGHNTVFWYRQTMMQGLELLAYFRNRAPLDDSGMPKDRFSAEMPDATLATLKIQPSEPRDSAVYFCASGLVMAGGLNEQFFGPGTRLTVL.

This clonotype was detected ten times or more. J is TRBJ2-1 and V is TRBV7-2, with 10 bases aligning to TRBD2. Germline values: CDR1 SGHTA, CDR2 FQGNSA. This CDR3 comprises 14 residues. J was trimmed by 10 bases and V by 1 base; bases with no gene match: 4. The chain's CDR3 is CASSLELAGVEQFF. CDR3 sequence (DNA): TGTGCCAGCAGCTTAGAGCTAGCGGGAGTCGAGCAGTTCTTC. Based on the CDR3 plus reference TRBV7-2 and TRBJ2-1, the full variable domain is GAGVSQSPSNKVTEKGKDVELRCDPISGHTALYWYRQSLGQGLEFLIYFQGNSAPDKSGLPSDRFSAERTGGSVSTLTIQRTQQEDSAVYLCASSLELAGVEQFFGPGTRLTVL.

In this sample, this clonotype turned up many times. This rearrangement joins TRBV7-9 to TRBJ2-2, with 9 bases aligning to TRBD1. CDR1 is SEHNR and CDR2 is FQNEAQ in the germline V gene (reference sequence). CDR3 length: 17 amino acids. Trimming removed 4 bases from V and 7 bases from J; junction bases left unmatched: 13. CDR3 sequence (DNA): TGTGCCAGCAGCTCTACAGGGGGCAAGAGTTTGGGCGGGGAGCTGTTTTTT. Encoded protein: CASSSTGGKSLGGELFF.

This chain uses TRBV7-8 with TRBJ2-3; tentatively, D is TRBD1 (6 bases). Trimming took off 5 bases at V and 6 bases at J, with 24 bases between the two ends. In germline, CDR1 is SGHVS, CDR2 FQNEAQ. This CDR3 contains 17 residues. CDR3: CASSPCTTGPRGDTQYF. The CDR3 bases are TGTGCCAGCAGCCCTTGCACCACAGGGCCGAGGGGTGATACGCAGTATTTT.

This clonotype was observed a few times. This chain uses TRBV5-4 with TRBJ2-4; D ambiguous. The germline V gene encodes CDR1 SGHNT and CDR2 YYREEE (reference sequence). V dropped 0 bases and J dropped 7 bases, with 11 bases sitting between them. The CDR3 sequence is 14 residues long. The CDR3 here is CASSLVAAPNIQYF. CDR3 DNA: TGTGCCAGCAGCTTGGTTGCAGCACCTAACATTCAGTACTTC.

This clonotype has ten or more counts. This chain links TRBV7-9 with TRBJ1-2; no firm D call. The CDR3 spans 14 residues. The V end lost 2 bases, the J end lost 3 bases, and 10 bases lay between the germline ends. CDR1 SEHNR and CDR2 FQNEAQ come from the germline V gene (reference sequence). In DNA, the CDR3 is TGTGCCAGCAGCTTAATAAGATCGGACTATGGCTACACCTTC. This encodes CASSLIRSDYGYTF.

This clonotype has only a few counts. Possible read error: a much larger clone is one base away. This rearrangement joins TRBV19 to TRBJ1-3; D uncertain. This CDR3 contains 16 residues. Germline CDR1 LNHDA, CDR2 SQIVND (reference sequence). CDR3 residues: CASSLTFSHSGSTIYF. The CDR3 bases are TGTGCCAGTAGTCTTACATTCTCTCACTCTGGAAGCACCATATATTTT.

This clonotype was counted many times. This chain links TRBV20-1 with TRBJ2-7, with a possible D match to TRBD2 (6 bases). CDR3 length: 14 residues. Germline loops: CDR1 DFQATT, CDR2 SNEGSKA (reference sequence). Trimming removed 5 bases at V and 2 bases at J, with 16 bases between. The CDR3 DNA follows: TGCAGTGCTCTTCGGGCGGGAAATACCTACGAGCAGTACTTC. Its protein product is CSALRAGNTYEQYF.

This clonotype was found many times. V and J are TRBV20-1 and TRBJ2-7; TRBD1 might be the D (6 bases). This CDR3 region has 15 residues. The V gene lost 6 bases and the J gene lost 1 base, with 19 bases spanning the gap. Per germline, CDR1 DFQATT and CDR2 SNEGSKA (reference sequence). DNA for the CDR3: TGCAGTGCCCGAGGGGGAAGCCACCGTTCCTACGAGCAGTACTTC. Translated: CSARGGSHRSYEQYF.